The 13 T cell receptor beta chains reported below all come from one sample, sequenced in a study of T cell repertoires in cytomegalovirus infection. TCRdb re-called the reads through MiXCR, storing one row per CDR3 protein. The sample includes about 230,000 distinct CDR3 sequences, 6.5% of them seen just once. The material sequenced was PBMCs. These receptors all come from a human donor in good health (CMV status not recorded). Some clones in this sample may be carry-over from other donors' samples.

This clonotype was observed many times. The chain links TRBV18 to TRBJ2-6; no reliable D call. The CDR3 consists of 12 residues. Trimming took off 9 bases at V and 0 bases at J, with 3 bases between the two ends. Germline lookup yields CDR1 KGHSH and CDR2 LQKENI. The CDR3 DNA reads as TGTGCCAGTTTCTCTGGGGCCAACGTCCTGACTTTC. This translates into CASFSGANVLTF.

This clonotype turned up a few times. This chain links TRBV27 with TRBJ2-6; 7 bases match TRBD1. The germline V gene encodes CDR1 MNHEY and CDR2 SMNVEV (reference sequence). The J segment lost 0 bases and the V segment lost 6 bases, leaving 11 bases of the junction unmatched. The length of the CDR3 is 18 residues. DNA for the CDR3: TGTGCCAGCAGGAAGGCTTGGGGACAGTTCTCTGGGGCCAACGTCCTGACTTTC. Encoded protein: CASRKAWGQFSGANVLTF.

There are many counts of this clonotype. The CDR3 bases are TGTGCCAGCAGGGCCCGGACAGGGCGGCAGACACCCCTCCACTTT. Protein: CASRARTGRQTPLHF. V usage is TRBV28 and J usage is TRBJ1-6; 8 bases map to TRBD1. V shed 6 bases, J shed 11 bases, and the junction held 12 bases outside the gene matches. CDR3 length: 15 amino acids. Looked up from germline, CDR1 is MDHEN and CDR2 is SYDVKM.

The table lists this clonotype with a few counts. The gene calls are TRBV5-1 and TRBJ1-1, with 9 bases fitting TRBD1. The CDR3 is 17 residues long. The junction had 15 bases not matched to a gene; V was cut back by 5 bases and J by 4 bases. In germline, CDR1 is SGHRS, CDR2 YFSETQ. CDR3 in DNA: TGCGCCAGCAGATACGATCTACAGGGGGCGCGACGCACTGAAGCTTTCTTT. Translated: CASRYDLQGARRTEAFF.

In its sample, this clonotype was seen many times. The rearrangement links TRBV12-3 or TRBV12-4 to TRBJ1-2; possible D gene TRBD1, 5 bases. V gave up 1 base and J gave up 4 bases, with 16 bases separating them. The CDR3 runs 16 residues. CDR3 DNA: TGTGCCAGCAGTTTAGGAGGCGCTGGAAGGGGCTATGGCTACACCTTC. Amino acids: CASSLGGAGRGYGYTF.

In this sample, this clonotype turned up many times. The rearrangement joins TRBV20-1 to TRBJ1-3; no definite D call. V lost 5 bases and J lost 4, with 9 bases in between. The CDR3 is 12 residues long. Germline-derived CDR1 and CDR2 are DFQATT and SNEGSKA (reference sequence). DNA of the CDR3: TGCAGTGCTCTAGGGTTCGGAAACACCATATATTTT. It yields the protein CSALGFGNTIYF.

This clonotype occurred many times. The chain joins TRBV6-2 or TRBV6-3 to TRBJ2-7, with 8 bases fitting TRBD1. The V and J ends lost 7 bases and 0 bases, in that order; junction bases with no gene match: 11. The CDR3 contains 16 residues. The germline CDR1 and CDR2 sequences are MNHEY and SVGEGT. The CDR3, as DNA: TGTGCCAGCACCGCCGGGACAGGACCGAGCTCCTACGAGCAGTACTTC. Protein sequence: CASTAGTGPSSYEQYF.

This clonotype was found many times. The rearrangement uses TRBV2 and TRBJ2-4; no clear D. The CDR3 runs to 15 residues. Trimming cost V 4 bases and J 2 bases, with 12 bases left between them. The germline V gene encodes CDR1 SNHLY and CDR2 FYNNEI. The CDR3 DNA reads TGTGCCAGCAGTGCCAGACACTCAACCAAAAACATTCAGTACTTC. It specifies CASSARHSTKNIQYF.

This clonotype was observed a handful of times. The rearrangement links TRBV2 to TRBJ2-7; 7 positions agree with TRBD2. This CDR3 is 13 amino acids long. CDR1 SNHLY and CDR2 FYNNEI come from the germline V gene. J lost 2 bases, V lost 6 bases, and 4 bases had no gene match. In DNA, the CDR3 is TGTGCCAGCAGATACGGGGGGACCTACGAGCAGTACTTC. Its translation: CASRYGGTYEQYF.

This clonotype was observed at least ten times. CDR3 region: CASRPNRGAGELFF. As DNA, the CDR3 is TGTGCCAGCAGACCCAACCGGGGGGCCGGGGAGCTGTTTTTT. This chain uses TRBV7-8 with TRBJ2-2, with 7 bases aligning to TRBD2. From germline, CDR1 is SGHVS and CDR2 FQNEAQ. J was trimmed by 6 bases and V by 6 bases; bases with no gene match: 7. The length of the CDR3 is 14 residues.

In this sample, this clonotype turned up many times. The chain has TRBV19 and TRBJ2-1; TRBD1 or TRBD2 may be the D gene (5 bases each). CDR1 and CDR2 (germline): LNHDA, SQIVND (reference sequence). Trimming removed 5 bases at V and 9 bases at J, with 11 bases between. This CDR3 region has 12 residues. The DNA of the CDR3 is TGTGCCAGTAGTCACCCGAGGGGTGAGCAGTTCTTC. It codes for CASSHPRGEQFF.

This clonotype was counted at least ten times. V and J are TRBV6-2 or TRBV6-3 and TRBJ2-7; D possibly corresponds to TRBD2 (6 bases). In germline, CDR1 is MNHEY, CDR2 SVGEGT. CDR3 length equals 16 residues. Trimming pared 6 bases from V and 3 bases from J, leaving 21 bases between. CDR3 nucleotide sequence: TGTGCCAGCAGACACAGCCGCGGGAAGGCGGTCTACGAGCAGTACTTC. It yields the protein CASRHSRGKAVYEQYF.

This clonotype occurred many times. The chain is built from TRBV5-6 and TRBJ1-2; 9 bases map to TRBD1. CDR3 length: 14 amino acids. Per germline, CDR1 SGHDT and CDR2 YYEEEE. Unmatched junction bases numbered 5, after V lost 4 bases and J lost 4 bases. The CDR3 DNA reads TGTGCCAGCAGCATCGTACAGGGGGCCTATGGCTACACCTTC. It is translated as CASSIVQGAYGYTF.